Shown below are 15 T cell receptor beta chains from a single sample sequenced in a study of PD-1 blockade in classical Hodgkin lymphoma. TCRdb keeps only in-frame clones here, not all; method: immunoSEQ multiplex PCR. Of fewer than 25,000 clones in the sample, 80% to 90% were seen once. Every patient was affected by relapse after autologous stem cell transplantation, while exposure to brentuximab vedotin was not uniform. Source: peripheral blood mononuclear cells (PBMCs), taken before the second cycle of nivolumab. The receptors shown here come from a human donor with classical Hodgkin lymphoma.

The rearrangement uses TRBV11-2 and TRBJ2-7, with 10 positions matching TRBD2. V lost 3 bases, J lost 3 bases, and 5 bases stayed unmatched. Germline CDR1 and CDR2: SGHAT and FQNNGV. This CDR3 region has 15 residues. The CDR3 protein is CASSLSSGGFYEQYF. DNA of the CDR3: TGTGCCAGCAGCTTGAGTAGCGGGGGGTTCTACGAGCAGTACTTC.

The V and J genes are TRBV5-1 and TRBJ2-5; D may match TRBD1 or TRBD2 (6 bases each). The germline V gene has CDR1 SGHRS and CDR2 YFSETQ. The CDR3 extends over 15 amino acids. Trimming removed 0 bases at V and 5 bases at J, with 14 bases between. The CDR3 loop reads CASSLAGGAEETQYF. CDR3 nucleotides: TGCGCCAGCAGCTTGGCCGGGGGCGCGGAGGAGACCCAGTACTTC.

The rearrangement joins TRBV5-1 to TRBJ2-3; the match to TRBD2 covers 9 bases. There are 18 residues in the CDR3. V shed 0 bases, J shed 0 bases, and the junction held 8 bases outside the gene matches. The germline V gene has CDR1 SGHRS and CDR2 YFSETQ. CDR3 sequence reads: CASSLAGNLAGSTDTQYF. CDR3 coding DNA: TGCGCCAGCAGCTTGGCCGGAAACCTAGCGGGGAGCACAGATACGCAGTATTTT.

This clone was counted once. This chain uses TRBV5-6 with TRBJ1-2, with a possible D match to TRBD1 (5 bases). Trimming removed 2 bases from V and 9 bases from J, with 11 bases in between. The CDR3 has 12 residues. CDR1 SGHDT and CDR2 YYEEEE come from the germline V gene. The CDR3 spells CASSFSMDSYTF. In DNA, the CDR3 is TGTGCCAGCAGCTTTAGTATGGACAGCTACACCTTC.

The rearrangement uses TRBV5-1 and TRBJ2-1; D may be TRBD1 or TRBD2 (5 bases each). The CDR3 covers 14 residues. From germline, CDR1 is SGHRS and CDR2 YFSETQ. The V and J ends lost 2 bases and 6 bases respectively, with 12 bases between them. The CDR3 loop is CASSLGTYGNEQFF. CDR3 DNA: TGCGCCAGCAGCTTAGGGACCTACGGCAATGAGCAGTTCTTC.

CDR3 protein: CAWSNRGNSPLHF. The CDR3 DNA follows: TGTGCCTGGAGTAACAGGGGAAATTCACCCCTCCACTTT. The V gene is TRBV30, the J gene TRBJ1-6, with TRBD1 matching 7 bases. The germline V gene has CDR1 GTSNPN and CDR2 SVGIG (reference sequence). Trimming took 2 bases from V and 7 from J; bases not matched to a gene: 2. CDR3 size: 13 residues. Full variable domain (rest looked up from reference TRBV30 and TRBJ1-6): SQTIHQWPATLVQPVGSPLSLECTVEGTSNPNLYWYRQAAGRGLQLLFYSVGIGQISSEVPQNLSASRPQDRQFILSSKKLLLSDSGFYLCAWSNRGNSPLHFGNGTRLTVT.

The chain uses TRBV2 and TRBJ2-2; 8 bases match TRBD2. CDR1 SNHLY and CDR2 FYNNEI come from the germline V gene. The CDR3 runs to 16 residues. The junction had 4 bases not matched to a gene; V was cut back by 4 bases and J by 0 bases. This CDR3 reads CASSVGGGTNTGELFF. In DNA form, the CDR3 reads TGTGCCAGCAGTGTTGGCGGGGGGACGAACACCGGGGAGCTGTTTTTT.

Only one count was recorded for this clone. V gene TRBV6-1 combines with J gene TRBJ2-7, with D uncertain. The CDR3 is 13 residues long. Trimming took 6 bases from V and 4 from J, leaving 13 bases between them. Germline V gives CDR1 MNHNS, CDR2 SASEGT. The CDR3 is CASRPFPGYEQYF. In DNA, the CDR3 is TGTGCCAGCAGACCATTCCCCGGATACGAGCAGTACTTC.

The gene calls are TRBV11-2 and TRBJ2-3; 11 bases are a match to TRBD2. The germline CDR1 and CDR2 sequences are SGHAT and FQNNGV. CDR3 length equals 15 residues. J lost 7 bases, V lost 5 bases, and 8 bases had no gene match. CDR3 bases: TGTGCCAGCAGCCGTAGTAGCGGGGGGGCCCATACGCAGTATTTT. It encodes CASSRSSGGAHTQYF.

CDR3 sequence: CASTVAGGPPNEQFF. The CDR3, as DNA: TGTGCCAGCACAGTAGCGGGGGGGCCTCCCAATGAGCAGTTCTTC. This chain uses TRBV6-5 with TRBJ2-1; TRBD2 matches 11 bases. This CDR3 has 15 amino acids. V shed 7 bases, J shed 6 bases, and the junction held 8 bases outside the gene matches. Germline lookup yields CDR1 MNHEY and CDR2 SVGAGI.

CDR3 in DNA: TGTGCCAGCAGCTTGGCAGGGAACTACGAGCAGTACTTC. Amino acids: CASSLAGNYEQYF. The gene calls are TRBV5-4 and TRBJ2-7; D might be TRBD1 (5 bases). Germline loops: CDR1 SGHNT, CDR2 YYREEE (reference sequence). Trimming removed 0 bases from V and 3 bases from J, with 7 bases in between. This CDR3 has 13 residues.

The genes are TRBV6-1 and TRBJ2-3, with TRBD2 matching 7 bases. Losses at the gene ends were 2 bases for V and 1 base for J; bases not matched to a gene: 3. CDR1 and CDR2 (germline): MNHNS, SASEGT. The CDR3 covers 15 residues. The CDR3, as DNA: TGTGCCAGCAGTGAAATGAGCGGGGGCACAGATACGCAGTATTTT. Translation: CASSEMSGGTDTQYF.

Written as DNA, the CDR3 is TGCGCCAGCAGCTTATCCGGGGGAAACTATGGCTACACCTTC. Residues: CASSLSGGNYGYTF. The chain couples TRBV5-1 to TRBJ1-2; the D gene is possibly TRBD1 (5 bases). The CDR3 loop spans 14 amino acids. Germline V CDR1 and CDR2: SGHRS, YFSETQ. Trimming stripped 2 bases from V and 2 bases from J, with 10 bases between.

The chain carries TRBV7-8 and TRBJ2-5; 9 bases align to TRBD2. CDR3 size: 14 residues. CDR1 and CDR2 (germline): SGHVS, FQNEAQ. With 6 bases clipped from V and 3 bases from J, the junction kept 5 bases outside the gene matches. The chain's CDR3 is CASSSGGGKETQYF. The CDR3 region has the DNA TGTGCCAGCAGTAGCGGGGGTGGGAAAGAGACCCAGTACTTC.

V usage is TRBV5-1 and J usage is TRBJ2-7; possibly TRBD1 for D (6 bases). The ends were cut back, 4 bases at V and 4 bases at J, with 15 bases in the middle. This CDR3 has 14 amino acids. CDR1 SGHRS and CDR2 YFSETQ come from the germline V gene. CDR3 in amino acids: CASSHAGERYEQYF. DNA of the CDR3: TGCGCCAGCAGCCATGCAGGGGAAAGATACGAGCAGTACTTC. The whole variable domain, filled in from reference TRBV5-1 and TRBJ2-7, reads KAGVTQTPRYLIKTRGQQVTLSCSPISGHRSVSWYQQTPGQGLQFLFEYFSETQRNKGNFPGRFSGRQFSNSRSEMNVSTLELGDSALYLCASSHAGERYEQYFGPGTRLTVT.